This is a list of T cell receptor beta chains from one sample in a study of blood T cell repertoires in COVID-19. The assay was immunoSEQ multiplex PCR, and TCRdb's table has in-frame clones only and misses some. The table records nearly 350,000 clones, around 91% of them present only once. The sample comprised peripheral blood. The receptor source for this set is a young woman who had recovered from COVID-19. Both conserved end residues are part of each CDR3. Each record gives: D gene, J gene, V gene, clone size, CDR3 protein. A D gene is named only where the DNA matches it firmly. Clone size appears in some rows only: once, few, many, or a class for an expanded clone.

d_call: -; j_call: TRBJ2-6; v_call: TRBV7-7; clone_size: -; cdr3_aa: CASSPQSSGANVLTF
d_call: -; j_call: TRBJ2-5; v_call: TRBV6-5; clone_size: -; cdr3_aa: CASSPGLTLGETQYF
d_call: TRBD2; j_call: TRBJ2-3; v_call: TRBV4-3; clone_size: -; cdr3_aa: CASSLLAGGPDTQYF
d_call: TRBD1; j_call: TRBJ2-5; v_call: TRBV27; clone_size: -; cdr3_aa: CASSPYPHRTGGEETQYF
d_call: -; j_call: TRBJ1-1; v_call: TRBV30; clone_size: -; cdr3_aa: CAWRARGGITEAFF
d_call: TRBD1; j_call: TRBJ1-4; v_call: TRBV19; clone_size: -; cdr3_aa: CASSLPGQGETNEKLFF
d_call: -; j_call: TRBJ1-3; v_call: TRBV5-1; clone_size: once; cdr3_aa: CASSRESSGNTIYF
d_call: -; j_call: TRBJ1-1; v_call: TRBV11-3; clone_size: -; cdr3_aa: CASSLGRDLSAFF
d_call: -; j_call: TRBJ2-2; v_call: TRBV11-2; clone_size: -; cdr3_aa: CASSLGVIRFPPNTGELFF
d_call: -; j_call: TRBJ1-3; v_call: TRBV6-5; clone_size: -; cdr3_aa: CASSRGGVSGNTIYF
d_call: -; j_call: TRBJ1-5; v_call: TRBV19; clone_size: -; cdr3_aa: CASSLHRVNSNQPQHF
d_call: -; j_call: TRBJ2-2; v_call: TRBV29-1; clone_size: -; cdr3_aa: CSVSRLDQDTGELFF
d_call: TRBD2; j_call: TRBJ2-3; v_call: TRBV5-1; clone_size: -; cdr3_aa: CASSQTLISGTYKRHNTDTQYF
d_call: TRBD1; j_call: TRBJ1-5; v_call: TRBV13; clone_size: -; cdr3_aa: CASSSSRQGRGQPQHF
d_call: -; j_call: TRBJ2-1; v_call: TRBV7-2; clone_size: -; cdr3_aa: CASSTRARYEQFF
d_call: TRBD1; j_call: TRBJ1-2; v_call: TRBV28; clone_size: -; cdr3_aa: CASSLTGDYYGYTF
d_call: -; j_call: TRBJ1-3; v_call: TRBV30; clone_size: -; cdr3_aa: CAWGHSSGNTIYF
d_call: TRBD2; j_call: TRBJ2-1; v_call: TRBV5-6; clone_size: -; cdr3_aa: CASRLAGGLENEQFF
d_call: -; j_call: TRBJ2-1; v_call: TRBV11-3; clone_size: -; cdr3_aa: CASSLDFGIPTNEQFF
d_call: -; j_call: TRBJ1-1; v_call: TRBV19; clone_size: once; cdr3_aa: CASSTRTRTRGTEAFF
d_call: -; j_call: TRBJ1-1; v_call: TRBV11-3; clone_size: -; cdr3_aa: CASSLERDTEAFF
d_call: TRBD1; j_call: TRBJ1-3; v_call: TRBV5-1; clone_size: -; cdr3_aa: CASSFTGGPNSGNTIYF